These 25 T cell receptor beta chains were all obtained from the same sample, sequenced in a study of cytomegalovirus exposure and HLA in healthy donors. Clones were read by immunoSEQ multiplex PCR, and TCRdb kept only the in-frame ones, dropping some. The table has some 240,000 clones, 70% to 90% seen once. The sequencing input was PBMCs. The receptors were gathered from a woman under 30 in good health and CMV-seronegative.

The J gene is TRBJ1-1, the V gene TRBV10-3; the match to TRBD1 covers 9 bases. This CDR3 spans 12 amino acids. Germline trimming cut 9 bases from V and 3 bases from J; bases unmatched to any gene: 2. The germline gives CDR1 ENHRY, CDR2 SYGVKD. Here the CDR3 reads CAIRDRDTEAFF. In DNA form, the CDR3 reads TGTGCCATTAGGGACAGGGACACTGAAGCTTTCTTT.

In this sample, this clone turned up once. The chain carries TRBV6-6 and TRBJ1-3; 7 nucleotides match TRBD1. CDR1 is MNHNY and CDR2 is SVGAGI in the germline V gene (reference sequence). V was pared by 2 bases and J by 9 bases, with 1 base of the junction left unmatched. This CDR3 has 12 residues. CDR3 residues: CASSYEGATIYF. The CDR3 nucleotides are TGTGCCAGCAGTTACGAGGGGGCCACCATATATTTT.

The chain is built from TRBV18 and TRBJ1-6; TRBD1 matches 9 bases. This CDR3 has 16 residues. CDR1 is KGHSH, CDR2 LQKENI, per germline. V gave up 4 bases and J gave up 10 bases; unmatched junction bases: 11. DNA for the CDR3: TGTGCCAGCTCACAAAACCGACAGGGGGGCAACTCACCCCTCCACTTT. It codes for CASSQNRQGGNSPLHF.

This chain joins TRBV27 and TRBJ2-1, with D possibly TRBD1 on 6 matching bases. Trimming removed 7 bases from V and 5 bases from J, with 18 bases in between. Germline CDR1 and CDR2: MNHEY and SMNVEV (reference sequence). This CDR3 is 15 amino acids long. The CDR3 is CASTPRWGPNNEQFF. DNA for the CDR3: TGTGCCAGCACCCCTCGCTGGGGGCCAAACAATGAGCAGTTCTTC.

CDR3 DNA sequence: TGTGCCAGCAGGCTGACAGAACTCATGAACACTGAAGCTTTCTTT. Encoded protein: CASRLTELMNTEAFF. The rearrangement uses TRBV2 and TRBJ1-1; perhaps TRBD1 as D (5 bases). The V end was cut by 6 bases, the J end by 0 bases, with 14 bases between. This CDR3 is 15 amino acids long. Germline lookup yields CDR1 SNHLY and CDR2 FYNNEI.

The rearrangement joins TRBV7-6 to TRBJ1-1, with no clear D. Germline CDR1 reads SGHVS; CDR2 reads FNYEAQ. V was cut by 3 bases and J by 2 bases, with 10 bases left in between. CDR3 length: 14 amino acids. In DNA, the CDR3 is TGTGCCAGCAGCTTGCTTGAGGGAAACACTGAAGCTTTCTTT. Amino acids: CASSLLEGNTEAFF.

This rearrangement joins TRBV6-5 to TRBJ2-3, with 8 positions matching TRBD2. The V gene end was trimmed by 6 bases and the J gene end by 0 bases; junction bases not matched to a gene: 2. CDR1 and CDR2 (germline): MNHEY, SVGAGI. The CDR3 contains 14 residues. The CDR3 coding sequence is TGTGCCAGCAGCGGGGGGGGGAGCACAGATACGCAGTATTTT. Encoded protein: CASSGGGSTDTQYF.

V usage is TRBV7-6 and J usage is TRBJ1-5; D gene unclear. V lost 5 bases and J 9 bases, leaving 20 bases between the germline ends. Per the germline V gene, CDR1 is SGHVS and CDR2 is FNYEAQ. The CDR3 is 15 amino acids. The CDR3, as DNA: TGTGCCAGCAGCGCGCTGGACGGTGGGATAGGGCCCCAGCATTTT. It encodes CASSALDGGIGPQHF.

The rearrangement joins TRBV4-1 to TRBJ2-1; D possibly corresponds to TRBD1 (5 bases). This CDR3 region has 12 residues. In germline, CDR1 is MGHRA, CDR2 YSYEKL. V was pared by 5 bases and J by 9 bases, with 11 bases between. DNA for the CDR3: TGCGCCAGCAGCACCTTCACAGGTGAGCAGTTCTTC. Its translation: CASSTFTGEQFF.

The J gene is TRBJ2-1, the V gene TRBV10-3, with 11 positions matching TRBD2. The V and J ends lost 0 bases and 6 bases, in that order; junction bases with no gene match: 1. The CDR3 is 15 amino acids. Germline CDR1 ENHRY, CDR2 SYGVKD. The CDR3 region has the DNA TGTGCCATCAGTGAGTCCACTAGCGGGAGCAATGAGCAGTTCTTC. Protein: CAISESTSGSNEQFF.

The chain carries TRBV5-1 and TRBJ1-6; D unresolved. V lost 4 bases and J 0 bases, leaving 8 bases between the germline ends. The CDR3 has 15 residues. Germline lookup yields CDR1 SGHRS and CDR2 YFSETQ. The chain's CDR3 is CASSPDGSYNSPLHF. For the CDR3, the DNA is TGCGCCAGCAGCCCGGACGGCTCCTATAATTCACCCCTCCACTTT.

CDR3 sequence: CASNLNSGGNYNEQFF. The CDR3 nucleotides are TGCGCCAGCAACCTCAATAGCGGGGGGAACTACAATGAGCAGTTCTTC. The chain joins TRBV5-1 to TRBJ2-1, with 10 bases fitting TRBD2. The germline V gene encodes CDR1 SGHRS and CDR2 YFSETQ. This CDR3 is 16 amino acids long. J was trimmed by 3 bases and V by 6 bases; bases with no gene match: 9.

The J gene is TRBJ1-2, the V gene TRBV2; 9 nucleotides match TRBD1. Trimming at V came to 7 bases and at J to 6 bases, leaving 6 bases not matched to a gene. The germline V gene has CDR1 SNHLY and CDR2 FYNNEI. CDR3 size: 13 residues. CDR3: CASKVDRGDGYTF. The CDR3, as DNA: TGTGCCAGCAAAGTCGACAGGGGGGATGGCTACACCTTC.

V gene TRBV30 combines with J gene TRBJ2-6, with D tentatively TRBD2 (5 bases). The V end lost 8 bases, the J end lost 0 bases, and 14 bases lay between the germline ends. This CDR3 spans 15 amino acids. Per germline, CDR1 GTSNPN and CDR2 SVGIG (reference sequence). The CDR3 bases are TGTGCCGCGGACTTCGAACTCTCTGGGGCCAACGTCCTGACTTTC. Translating gives CAADFELSGANVLTF. Variable domain in full (rest from reference TRBV30 and TRBJ2-6): SQTIHQWPATLVQPVGSPLSLECTVEGTSNPNLYWYRQAAGRGLQLLFYSVGIGQISSEVPQNLSASRPQDRQFILSSKKLLLSDSGFYLCAADFELSGANVLTFGAGSRLTVL.

The CDR3 DNA reads as TGCACCAGCAGCCAAGATTGGTACGAGCAGTACTTC. This codes for CTSSQDWYEQYF. V usage is TRBV1 and J usage is TRBJ2-7. TRBV1 is reported as a pseudogene. This CDR3 spans 12 amino acids.

The J gene is TRBJ1-2, the V gene TRBV2; 7 bases fit TRBD1. Trimming at V came to 6 bases and at J to 4 bases, leaving 2 bases not matched to a gene. The CDR3 is made up of 12 amino acids. Germline V gene lookup returns CDR1 SNHLY and CDR2 FYNNEI. The CDR3 spells CASSRTGYGYTF. CDR3 coding DNA: TGTGCCAGCAGCAGGACAGGCTATGGCTACACCTTC.

The chain carries TRBV5-4 and TRBJ2-7; a weak D match, TRBD2 (7 bases). The CDR3 sequence is 15 residues long. CDR1 SGHNT and CDR2 YYREEE come from the germline V gene (reference sequence). V dropped 4 bases and J dropped 2 bases, with 16 bases sitting between them. CDR3 amino acids: CASSPRGGEAYEQYF. The CDR3 bases are TGTGCCAGCAGCCCAAGAGGGGGGGAGGCCTACGAGCAGTACTTC.

This clone has just a few counts. This chain connects TRBV5-1 to TRBJ2-1; 9 bases match TRBD2. The junction had 6 bases not matched to a gene; V was cut back by 0 bases and J by 5 bases. Germline assignment: CDR1 SGHRS and CDR2 YFSETQ. The CDR3 has 16 amino acids. The CDR3 spells CASSLAPGTSNNEQFF. In DNA form, the CDR3 reads TGCGCCAGCAGCTTGGCCCCCGGGACTAGCAACAATGAGCAGTTCTTC.

The CDR3, as DNA: TGTGCCAGCAGCCGACTGGGACTAGCCGCCGGGGAGCTGTTTTTT. Amino acids: CASSRLGLAAGELFF. J is TRBJ2-2 and V is TRBV7-9; 9 nucleotides line up with TRBD2. The CDR3 loop spans 15 amino acids. CDR1 and CDR2 (germline): SEHNR, FQNEAQ (reference sequence). After removal of 5 bases from V and 6 bases from J, the junction contained 7 bases not matched to a gene.

The count of this clone is one. V usage is TRBV10-3 and J usage is TRBJ2-3, with D perhaps matching TRBD2 (7 bases). V lost 2 bases and J 0 bases, leaving 15 bases between the germline ends. This CDR3 spans 17 amino acids. Looked up from germline, CDR1 is ENHRY and CDR2 is SYGVKD. The CDR3 here is CAISEKAGASSTDTQYF. The CDR3 nucleotides read TGTGCCATCAGTGAGAAGGCGGGGGCCTCTAGCACAGATACGCAGTATTTT.

The rearrangement joins TRBV2 to TRBJ1-5; D perhaps matches TRBD1 (6 bases). From germline, CDR1 is SNHLY and CDR2 FYNNEI. The CDR3 spans 15 residues. V shed 1 base and J shed 9 bases, with 16 bases lying between them. DNA for the CDR3: TGTGCCAGCAGTGAAGAGGGGGTACCGAGATCGCCCCAGCATTTT. It translates to CASSEEGVPRSPQHF. Variable domain in full (rest from reference TRBV2 and TRBJ1-5): EPEVTQTPSHQVTQMGQEVILRCVPISNHLYFYWYRQILGQKVEFLVSFYNNEISEKSEIFDDQFSVERPDGSNFTLKIRSTKLEDSAMYFCASSEEGVPRSPQHFGDGTRLSIL.

CDR3: CASGLVVPGSSYEQYF. The CDR3 nucleotides are TGTGCTAGTGGTTTGGTAGTTCCGGGAAGCTCCTACGAGCAGTACTTC. J is TRBJ2-7 and V is TRBV12-5; D may be TRBD2 (5 bases). This CDR3 region has 16 residues. Trimming took 0 bases from V and 0 from J, leaving 12 bases between them. Germline V gives CDR1 LGHNT, CDR2 FRNRAP.

The rearrangement uses TRBV30 and TRBJ2-1; D ambiguous. This CDR3 has 12 amino acids. Germline V CDR1 and CDR2: GTSNPN, SVGIG (reference sequence). V was clipped by 1 base and J by 8 bases, with 9 bases between them. CDR3 sequence (DNA): TGTGCCTGGAGTGCAGGAACTCATGAGCAGTTCTTC. This gives the protein CAWSAGTHEQFF.

The chain is built from TRBV5-1 and TRBJ2-7; D is undetermined. V was clipped by 0 bases and J by 4 bases, with 14 bases between them. The CDR3 is 15 amino acids. Per germline, CDR1 SGHRS and CDR2 YFSETQ. The CDR3 protein is CASSLAPGRRYEQYF. CDR3 coding DNA: TGCGCCAGCAGCTTGGCCCCCGGCAGACGGTACGAGCAGTACTTC.

V gene TRBV9 combines with J gene TRBJ1-1; no firm D call. The CDR3 has 15 residues. Trimming left V 3 bases short and J 3 bases short, with 15 bases between. Germline values: CDR1 SGDLS, CDR2 YYNGEE. The CDR3 sequence: CASSGKGRLDTEAFF. CDR3 bases: TGTGCCAGCAGCGGAAAGGGAAGACTGGACACTGAAGCTTTCTTT.